These 15 T cell receptor beta chains were all obtained from the same sample, sequenced in a study of cytomegalovirus exposure and HLA in healthy donors. PCR primers comprised 60 Vbeta and 13 Jbeta primers. Profiling relied on immunoSEQ multiplex PCR, and the TCRdb table lists in-frame clones only, not all of them. There are some 110,000 clones in the sample; approximately 80% occur only once, and about 4.9% lies in the top ten. Material for sequencing was PBMCs. These receptors all come from a man in his fifties in good health and CMV-seropositive.

This clone has just a few counts. This CDR3 reads CASSPPNPTNYGYTF. The CDR3 DNA reads as TGTGCCAGCTCACCACCTAACCCTACTAACTATGGCTACACCTTC. The chain carries TRBV18 and TRBJ1-2; D remains ambiguous. The CDR3 is 15 amino acids. Germline V gene sequence: CDR1 KGHSH, CDR2 LQKENI. V was clipped by 0 bases and J by 0 bases, with 8 bases between them.

The rearrangement joins TRBV2 to TRBJ1-2; a possible D gene is TRBD1 (5 bases). Germline-derived CDR1 and CDR2 are SNHLY and FYNNEI. Trimming took off 3 bases at V and 4 bases at J, with 9 bases between the two ends. This CDR3 is 13 amino acids long. In DNA form, the CDR3 reads TGTGCCAGCAGTGAGGCAGGGCTCTATGGCTACACCTTC. This gives the protein CASSEAGLYGYTF. Based on the CDR3 plus reference TRBV2 and TRBJ1-2, the full variable domain is EPEVTQTPSHQVTQMGQEVILRCVPISNHLYFYWYRQILGQKVEFLVSFYNNEISEKSEIFDDQFSVERPDGSNFTLKIRSTKLEDSAMYFCASSEAGLYGYTFGSGTRLTVV.

The chain recombines TRBV5-1 with TRBJ2-2; tentatively, D is TRBD2 (5 bases). V shed 2 bases and J shed 6 bases, with 11 bases lying between them. This CDR3 comprises 14 residues. Germline assignment: CDR1 SGHRS and CDR2 YFSETQ. The CDR3 protein is CASSFGLASGELFF. As DNA, the CDR3 is TGCGCCAGCAGCTTCGGACTGGCGTCCGGGGAGCTGTTTTTT.

The CDR3 sequence is CASSLFTTVDNEKLFF. As DNA, the CDR3 is TGTGCCAGCAGTTTATTTACAACAGTCGATAATGAAAAACTGTTTTTT. The V and J genes are TRBV28 and TRBJ1-4; no definite D call. Deletions cut 1 base from V and 4 bases from J, with 13 bases between. Germline CDR1 and CDR2: MDHEN and SYDVKM. CDR3 length equals 16 residues. The whole variable domain, remainder taken from reference TRBV28 and TRBJ1-4, is DVKVTQSSRYLVKRTGEKVFLECVQDMDHENMFWYRQDPGLGLRLIYFSYDVKMKEKGDIPEGYSVSREKKERFSLILESASTNQTSMYLCASSLFTTVDNEKLFFGSGTQLSVL.

The chain carries TRBV4-1 and TRBJ2-7; 8 bases align to TRBD2. The CDR3 length is 17 residues. CDR1 is MGHRA and CDR2 is YSYEKL in the germline V gene. V lost 1 base and J lost 3; bases outside the gene matches: 11. For the CDR3, the DNA is TGCGCCAGCAGCCAAGCTACTGCGCGGGGGGCCAACTACGAGCAGTACTTC. This gives the protein CASSQATARGANYEQYF.

The gene calls are TRBV9 and TRBJ1-1; 11 bases fit TRBD1. Looked up from germline, CDR1 is SGDLS and CDR2 is YYNGEE. The CDR3 covers 15 residues. Trimming cost V 0 bases and J 5 bases; bases outside gene matches: 3. For the CDR3, the DNA is TGTGCCAGCAGCGTAGTCGGGACAGGGGGAACTGAAGCTTTCTTT. It yields the protein CASSVVGTGGTEAFF. The whole variable domain, remainder taken from reference TRBV9 and TRBJ1-1, is DSGVTQTPKHLITATGQRVTLRCSPRSGDLSVYWYQQSLDQGLQFLIQYYNGEERAKGNILERFSAQQFPDLHSELNLSSLELGDSALYFCASSVVGTGGTEAFFGQGTRLTVV.

The gene calls are TRBV19 and TRBJ1-1, with 9 bases fitting TRBD1. CDR3 size: 18 residues. Trimming cost V 5 bases and J 1 base; bases outside gene matches: 14. Germline V CDR1 and CDR2: LNHDA, SQIVND (reference sequence). CDR3 bases: TGTGCCAGTAGTCGGATGGGACAGGGAAGAATTGCGAACACTGAAGCTTTCTTT. Translation: CASSRMGQGRIANTEAFF.

J is TRBJ1-2 and V is TRBV19, with TRBD1 as a possible D gene (5 bases). Trimming shortened V by 6 bases and J by 0 bases, and 20 bases separated the two germline ends. Germline V gene sequence: CDR1 LNHDA, CDR2 SQIVND (reference sequence). The CDR3 has 17 amino acids. This CDR3 is CASRLMVGGEANYGYTF. Written as DNA, the CDR3 is TGTGCCAGTAGACTCATGGTGGGGGGGGAAGCTAACTATGGCTACACCTTC. The full variable domain, rest sourced from reference TRBV19 and TRBJ1-2, is DGGITQSPKYLFRKEGQNVTLSCEQNLNHDAMYWYRQDPGQGLRLIYYSQIVNDFQKGDIAEGYSVSREKKESFPLTVTSAQKNPTAFYLCASRLMVGGEANYGYTFGSGTRLTVV.

This clone has only a few counts. The rearrangement joins TRBV6-1 to TRBJ1-1; no clear D gene. Germline CDR1 reads MNHNS; CDR2 reads SASEGT. V lost 1 base to trimming and J lost 6 bases, with 6 bases between them. The CDR3 is 12 amino acids. CDR3 coding DNA: TGTGCCAGCAGTGAAGGTGTCGCTGAAGCTTTCTTT. This codes for CASSEGVAEAFF.

The chain employs TRBV2 and TRBJ2-7; 9 positions match TRBD1. This CDR3 comprises 14 residues. The ends lost 6 bases at V and 6 bases at J; junction bases unmatched: 9. Germline assignment: CDR1 SNHLY and CDR2 FYNNEI. This chain's CDR3 is CASRRDRGSGEQYF. The DNA of the CDR3 is TGTGCCAGCAGACGAGACAGGGGGTCGGGCGAGCAGTACTTC.

The chain combines TRBV6-1 with TRBJ2-3, with 9 bases that match TRBD1. The CDR3 consists of 15 residues. Trimming cost V 5 bases and J 2 bases; bases outside gene matches: 5. Germline CDR1 reads MNHNS; CDR2 reads SASEGT. The CDR3, as DNA: TGTGCCAGCAGTAAGGGGGACAGGGACACAGATACGCAGTATTTT. Its translation: CASSKGDRDTDTQYF.

J is TRBJ1-2 and V is TRBV6-1; 8 bases are shared with TRBD1. After removal of 3 bases from V and 8 bases from J, the junction contained 14 bases not matched to a gene. Looked up from germline, CDR1 is MNHNS and CDR2 is SASEGT. The CDR3 contains 16 residues. The CDR3 coding sequence is TGTGCCAGCAGTGACCCATCACAGGGGGTGCCTATCGGCTACACCTTC. Amino acid sequence: CASSDPSQGVPIGYTF.

The chain has TRBV10-2 and TRBJ2-2; 9 bases are a match to TRBD2. The CDR3 has 15 residues. With 6 bases clipped from V and 4 bases from J, the junction kept 6 bases outside the gene matches. Germline CDR1 is WSHSY and CDR2 is SAAADI. The CDR3 sequence: CASRVAGAGTGELFF. CDR3 DNA sequence: TGCGCCAGCAGGGTAGCGGGAGCGGGCACCGGGGAGCTGTTTTTT.

The J gene is TRBJ1-1, the V gene TRBV29-1; D is uncertain. The CDR3 contains 14 residues. Trimming took 6 bases from V and 0 from J, leaving 14 bases between them. Germline CDR1 and CDR2: SQVTM and ANQGSEA. The CDR3 loop is CSVLGLGLNTEAFF. The CDR3 DNA follows: TGCAGCGTGTTAGGACTGGGGTTGAACACTGAAGCTTTCTTT. The entire variable domain, with the rest obtained from reference TRBV29-1 and TRBJ1-1, is as follows: SAVISQKPSRDICQRGTSLTIQCQVDSQVTMMFWYRQQPGQSLTLIATANQGSEATYESGFVIDKFPISRPNLTFSTLTVSNMSPEDSSIYLCSVLGLGLNTEAFFGQGTRLTVV.

This clone showed up just a few times. The chain has TRBV2 and TRBJ1-4; D gene unclear. V lost 4 bases, J lost 7 bases, and 13 bases lay in between. The CDR3 totals 14 residues. The germline V gene encodes CDR1 SNHLY and CDR2 FYNNEI. As DNA, the CDR3 is TGTGCCAGCAGTGCTGAATCATCCGGTGAAAAACTGTTTTTT. It encodes CASSAESSGEKLFF.